This T cell receptor (beta chain) came from a study of cytomegalovirus exposure and HLA in healthy donors. Study conclusions and caveats: Cytomegalovirus-associated TCR beta chains were listed, numbering roughly 150. Immune exposure information comprised only CMV serostatus.

As for this clone: Its antigen remains unidentified.

J gave up 0 bases and V 5 bases, and 5 bases lay outside the gene matches. CDR3 length: 14 residues. Germline V CDR1 and CDR2: SGHDT, YYEEEE. PCR primers comprised 60 Vbeta and 13 Jbeta primers. How the authors handled the data: A later analysis tallied about 80 million unique TCR beta chains, around 9.9 million of them shared. Profiling relied on immunoSEQ multiplex PCR, and the TCRdb table lists in-frame clones only, not all of them. The DNA was the basis for D and trimming; V, J and clone size are from that table. The sample yields approximately 130,000 clones, around 82% seen once. Sequencing was carried out using PBMCs. The TCR comes from a boy between 10 and 17 years old in good health and CMV-seronegative. The chain joins TRBV5-6 to TRBJ2-7; the match to TRBD2 covers 7 bases. The chain's CDR3 is CASSLSGNSYEQYF. In nucleotides, the CDR3 is TGTGCCAGCAGTTTAAGCGGGAACTCCTACGAGCAGTACTTC.